What follows are 8 T cell receptor beta chains derived from one specimen sequenced in a study of T-cell memory formation after mild COVID-19. TCRdb analysed the 5' RACE reads with MiXCR anew, one entry per CDR3 protein. The table includes about 560,000 distinct CDR3 sequences, about 22% detected once. The material sequenced was PBMCs or a T cell subset sorted from them (not recorded which). These receptors were collected from an adult woman who had mild COVID-19 (a few samples of this study predate the infection). Cell type and time point are not known.

This clonotype was seen a handful of times. The V and J genes are TRBV4-2 and TRBJ2-1; TRBD2 matches at 10 bases. V lost 5 bases to trimming and J lost 6 bases; unmatched junction nucleotides: 13. Germline V gene sequence: CDR1 LGHNA, CDR2 YNFKEQ. The CDR3 is 17 residues long. The CDR3 nucleotides read TGTGCCAGCAGCGAAAGGGCACTAGCGGGGCTAGTCAATGAGCAGTTCTTC. Its protein is CASSERALAGLVNEQFF.

In this sample, this clonotype turned up many times. This chain uses TRBV27 with TRBJ2-7, with TRBD1 identical over 8 bases. The J segment lost 6 bases and the V segment lost 6 bases, leaving 4 bases of the junction unmatched. The CDR3 is made up of 12 amino acids. CDR1 is MNHEY and CDR2 is SMNVEV in the germline V gene (reference sequence). For the CDR3, the DNA is TGTGCCAGCAGCCGCACAGGGGGCGAGCAGTACTTC. Translated, it gives CASSRTGGEQYF.

The CDR3 DNA reads as TGTGCCAGCAGGGACAGGGCGGTGAGCAATCAGCCCCAGCATTTT. Translating gives CASRDRAVSNQPQHF. The chain carries TRBV6-1 and TRBJ1-5, with TRBD1 matching over 8 bases. The J segment lost 1 base and the V segment lost 6 bases, leaving 5 bases of the junction unmatched. Per the germline V gene, CDR1 is MNHNS and CDR2 is SASEGT. This CDR3 is built from 15 residues.

The chain carries TRBV7-9 and TRBJ1-1; a possible D gene is TRBD1 (6 bases). The CDR3 spans 15 residues. CDR1 SEHNR and CDR2 FQNEAQ come from the germline V gene (reference sequence). Trimming shortened V by 6 bases and J by 4 bases, and 18 bases separated the two germline ends. The CDR3 region has the DNA TGTGCCAGCAGATCCGGACAGATGGCAGGCACTGAAGCTTTCTTT. Translated, it gives CASRSGQMAGTEAFF.

The chain combines TRBV5-1 with TRBJ2-1; a weak D match, TRBD2 (5 bases). The germline V gene has CDR1 SGHRS and CDR2 YFSETQ. V lost 1 base, J lost 9 bases, and 17 bases lay in between. This CDR3 contains 15 residues. The CDR3 reads CASSLPIGLAGEQFF. CDR3 coding DNA: TGCGCCAGCAGCTTGCCGATCGGACTTGCGGGTGAGCAGTTCTTC.

In this sample, this clonotype turned up a few times. The V and J genes are TRBV24-1 and TRBJ2-1, with 8 bases that match TRBD1. The CDR3 has 13 residues. V lost 0 bases and J lost 10; bases outside the gene matches: 1. Germline V gene data show CDR1 as KGHDR and CDR2 as SFDVKD. CDR3 in amino acids: CATSDLDRGEQFF. The CDR3 DNA is TGTGCCACCAGTGATTTGGACAGGGGCGAGCAGTTCTTC.

This clonotype was counted only a few times. V is TRBV9 and J is TRBJ2-1, with 9 nucleotides matching TRBD1. Trimming took 3 bases from V and 7 from J; bases not matched to a gene: 5. This CDR3 contains 14 residues. CDR1 SGDLS and CDR2 YYNGEE come from the germline V gene. The CDR3 bases are TGTGCCAGCAGCGCCACAGGGGGCGGGAATGAGCAGTTCTTC. Amino acids: CASSATGGGNEQFF.

This clonotype has a handful of counts. The J gene is TRBJ2-1, the V gene TRBV5-6; D might be TRBD1 (6 bases). Germline CDR1 and CDR2: SGHDT and YYEEEE. The germline V and J ends were trimmed by 1 base and 8 bases, with 13 bases remaining between them. This CDR3 is built from 14 residues. The CDR3 DNA follows: TGTGCCAGCAGCTTGACAGGGTTAGCAGATGAGCAGTTCTTC. Amino acids: CASSLTGLADEQFF.